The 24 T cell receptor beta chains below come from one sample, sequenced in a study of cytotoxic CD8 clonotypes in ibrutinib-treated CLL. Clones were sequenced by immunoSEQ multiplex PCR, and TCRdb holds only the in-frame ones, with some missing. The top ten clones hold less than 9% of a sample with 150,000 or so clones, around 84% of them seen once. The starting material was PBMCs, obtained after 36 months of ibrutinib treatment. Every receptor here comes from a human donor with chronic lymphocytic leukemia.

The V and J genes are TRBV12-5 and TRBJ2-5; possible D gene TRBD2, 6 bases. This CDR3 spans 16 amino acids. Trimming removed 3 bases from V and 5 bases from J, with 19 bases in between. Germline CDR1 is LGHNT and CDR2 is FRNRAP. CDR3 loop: CASGFIIGRTLETQYF. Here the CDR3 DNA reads TGTGCTAGTGGTTTTATCATCGGGAGAACGCTGGAGACCCAGTACTTC.

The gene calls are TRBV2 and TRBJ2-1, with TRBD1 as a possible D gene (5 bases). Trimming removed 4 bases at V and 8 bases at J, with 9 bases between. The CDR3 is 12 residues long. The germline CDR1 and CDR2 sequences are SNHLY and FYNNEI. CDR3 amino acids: CASSAAGHEQFF. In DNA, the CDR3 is TGTGCCAGCAGTGCAGCAGGGCATGAGCAGTTCTTC.

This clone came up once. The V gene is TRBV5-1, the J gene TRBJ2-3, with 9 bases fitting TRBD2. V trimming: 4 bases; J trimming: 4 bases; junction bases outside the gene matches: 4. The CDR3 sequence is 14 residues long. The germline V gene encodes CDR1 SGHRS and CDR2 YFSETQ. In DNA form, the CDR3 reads TGCGCCAGCAGCGGCGGGACTAGCTCAGATACGCAGTATTTT. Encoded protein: CASSGGTSSDTQYF.

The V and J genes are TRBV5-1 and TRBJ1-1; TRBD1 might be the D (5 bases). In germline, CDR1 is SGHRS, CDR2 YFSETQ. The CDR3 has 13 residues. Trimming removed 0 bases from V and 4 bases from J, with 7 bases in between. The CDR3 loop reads CASSLGQTTEAFF. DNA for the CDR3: TGCGCCAGCAGCTTGGGACAGACCACTGAAGCTTTCTTT.

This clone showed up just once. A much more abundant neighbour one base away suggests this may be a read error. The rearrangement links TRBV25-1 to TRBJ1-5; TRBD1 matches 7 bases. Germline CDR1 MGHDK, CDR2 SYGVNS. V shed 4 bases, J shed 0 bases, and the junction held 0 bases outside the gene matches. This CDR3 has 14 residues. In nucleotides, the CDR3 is TGTGCCAGCAGTGGGACAGGTAGCAATCAGCCCCAGCATTTT. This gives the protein CASSGTGSNQPQHF.

CDR3 in DNA: TGTGCCAGCAGCGTACGGGTATACGAGCAGTACTTC. Translating gives CASSVRVYEQYF. The chain recombines TRBV7-9 with TRBJ2-7; D gene ambiguous. V was pared by 5 bases and J by 4 bases, with 9 bases between. The CDR3 is 12 amino acids. Germline V CDR1 and CDR2: SEHNR, FQNEAQ (reference sequence).

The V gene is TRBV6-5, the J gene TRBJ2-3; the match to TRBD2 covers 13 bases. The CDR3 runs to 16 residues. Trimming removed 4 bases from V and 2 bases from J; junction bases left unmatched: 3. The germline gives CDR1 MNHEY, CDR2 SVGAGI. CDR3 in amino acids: CASSLGLAGATDTQYF. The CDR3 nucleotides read TGTGCCAGCAGTTTAGGACTAGCGGGAGCCACAGATACGCAGTATTTT.

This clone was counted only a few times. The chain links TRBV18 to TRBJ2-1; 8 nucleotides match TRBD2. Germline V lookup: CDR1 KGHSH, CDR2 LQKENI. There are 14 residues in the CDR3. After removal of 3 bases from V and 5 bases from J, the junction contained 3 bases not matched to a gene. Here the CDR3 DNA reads TGTGCCAGCTCACCCCAGCGGGGGAACAATGAGCAGTTCTTC. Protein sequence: CASSPQRGNNEQFF.

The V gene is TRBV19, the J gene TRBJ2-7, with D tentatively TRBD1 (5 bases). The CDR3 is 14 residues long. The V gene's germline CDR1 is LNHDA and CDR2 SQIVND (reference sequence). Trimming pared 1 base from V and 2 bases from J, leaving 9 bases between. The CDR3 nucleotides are TGTGCCAGTAGTATAGGGACACCAACCTACGAGCAGTACTTC. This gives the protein CASSIGTPTYEQYF.

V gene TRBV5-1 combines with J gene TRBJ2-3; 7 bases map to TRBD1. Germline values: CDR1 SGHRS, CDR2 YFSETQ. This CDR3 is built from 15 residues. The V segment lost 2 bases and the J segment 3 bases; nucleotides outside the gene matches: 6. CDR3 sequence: CASSLRQGRTDTQYF. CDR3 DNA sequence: TGCGCCAGCAGCTTACGACAGGGTCGAACAGATACGCAGTATTTT.

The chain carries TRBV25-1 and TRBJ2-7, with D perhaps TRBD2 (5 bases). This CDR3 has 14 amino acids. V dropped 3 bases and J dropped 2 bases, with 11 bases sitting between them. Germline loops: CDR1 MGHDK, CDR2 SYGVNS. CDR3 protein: CASSDKPGTYEQYF. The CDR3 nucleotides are TGTGCCAGCAGTGACAAACCGGGGACCTACGAGCAGTACTTC.

The CDR3 reads CASSAPGQHYEQYF. The CDR3 bases are TGTGCCAGCAGCGCGCCGGGACAGCACTACGAGCAGTACTTC. This chain links TRBV5-5 with TRBJ2-7, with TRBD1 matching over 7 bases. The CDR3 consists of 14 residues. After removal of 4 bases from V and 3 bases from J, the junction contained 7 bases not matched to a gene. Germline V gene lookup returns CDR1 SGHKS and CDR2 YYEKEE (reference sequence).

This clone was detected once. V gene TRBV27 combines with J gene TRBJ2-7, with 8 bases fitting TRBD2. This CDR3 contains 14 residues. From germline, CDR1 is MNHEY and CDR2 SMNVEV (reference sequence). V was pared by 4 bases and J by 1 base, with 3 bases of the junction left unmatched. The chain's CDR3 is CASSSQRESYEQYF. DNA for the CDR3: TGTGCCAGCAGTTCCCAGCGGGAGTCCTACGAGCAGTACTTC.

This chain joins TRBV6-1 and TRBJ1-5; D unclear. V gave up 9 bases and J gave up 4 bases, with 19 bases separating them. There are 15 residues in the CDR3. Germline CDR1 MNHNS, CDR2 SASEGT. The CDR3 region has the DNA TGTGCCAGTAACCCTAGCGGGGTTTCAAATCAGCCCCAGCATTTT. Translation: CASNPSGVSNQPQHF.

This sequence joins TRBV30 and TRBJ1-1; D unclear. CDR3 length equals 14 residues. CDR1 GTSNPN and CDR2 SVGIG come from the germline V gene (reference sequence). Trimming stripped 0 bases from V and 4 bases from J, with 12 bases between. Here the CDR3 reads CAWSVLKRTTEAFF. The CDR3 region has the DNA TGTGCCTGGAGTGTACTGAAAAGGACCACTGAAGCTTTCTTT.

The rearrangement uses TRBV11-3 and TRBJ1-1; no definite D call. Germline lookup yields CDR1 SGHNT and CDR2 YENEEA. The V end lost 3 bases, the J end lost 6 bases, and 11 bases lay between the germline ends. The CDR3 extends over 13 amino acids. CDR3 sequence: CASSLARGAEAFF. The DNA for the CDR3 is TGTGCCAGCAGCTTGGCCAGAGGAGCTGAAGCTTTCTTT.

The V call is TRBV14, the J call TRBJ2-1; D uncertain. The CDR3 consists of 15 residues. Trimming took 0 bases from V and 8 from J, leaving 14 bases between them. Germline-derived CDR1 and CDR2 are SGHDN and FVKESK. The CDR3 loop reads CASSQDLNLWDEQFF. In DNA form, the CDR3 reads TGTGCCAGCAGCCAAGATCTAAACCTCTGGGATGAGCAGTTCTTC.

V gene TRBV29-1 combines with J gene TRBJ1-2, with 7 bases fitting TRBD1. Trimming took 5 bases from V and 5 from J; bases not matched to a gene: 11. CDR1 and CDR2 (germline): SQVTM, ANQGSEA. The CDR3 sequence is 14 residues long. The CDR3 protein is CSVSSGTDFYGYTF. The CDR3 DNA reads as TGCAGCGTTTCCTCCGGGACAGATTTTTATGGCTACACCTTC.

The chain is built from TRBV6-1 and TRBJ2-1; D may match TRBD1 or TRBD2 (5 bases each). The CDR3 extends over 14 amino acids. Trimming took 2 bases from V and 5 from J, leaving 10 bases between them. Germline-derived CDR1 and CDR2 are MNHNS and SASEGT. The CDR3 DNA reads TGTGCCAGCAGTGAACCGGGACGGGACAATGAGCAGTTCTTC. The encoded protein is CASSEPGRDNEQFF.

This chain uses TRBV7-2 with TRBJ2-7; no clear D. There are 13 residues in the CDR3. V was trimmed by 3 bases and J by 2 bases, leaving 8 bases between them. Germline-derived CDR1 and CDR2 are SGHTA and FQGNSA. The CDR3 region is CASSLGVTYEQYF. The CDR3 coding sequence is TGTGCCAGCAGCTTGGGCGTAACCTACGAGCAGTACTTC.

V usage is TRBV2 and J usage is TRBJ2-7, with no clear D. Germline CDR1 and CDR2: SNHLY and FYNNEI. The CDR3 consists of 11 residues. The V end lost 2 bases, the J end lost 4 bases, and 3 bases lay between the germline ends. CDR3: CASSERYEQYF. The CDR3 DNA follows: TGTGCCAGCAGTGAACGTTACGAGCAGTACTTC.

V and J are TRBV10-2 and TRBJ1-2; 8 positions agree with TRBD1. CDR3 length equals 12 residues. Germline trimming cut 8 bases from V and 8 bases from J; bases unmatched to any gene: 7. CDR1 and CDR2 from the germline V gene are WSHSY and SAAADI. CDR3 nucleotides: TGCGCCAGCGGGCAGGGGGCTTGGGGCTACACCTTC. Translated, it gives CASGQGAWGYTF.

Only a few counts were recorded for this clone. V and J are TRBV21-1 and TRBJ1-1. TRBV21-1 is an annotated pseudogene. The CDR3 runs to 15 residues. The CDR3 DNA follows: TGTGCCAGCACCTTGGGGGGAAAAATGAACACTGAAGCTTTCTTT. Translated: CASTLGGKMNTEAFF.

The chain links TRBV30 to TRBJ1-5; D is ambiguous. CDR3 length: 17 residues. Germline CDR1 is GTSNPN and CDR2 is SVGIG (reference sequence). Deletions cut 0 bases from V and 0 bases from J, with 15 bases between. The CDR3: CAWSVRARRYSNQPQHF. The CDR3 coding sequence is TGTGCCTGGAGTGTCAGAGCTCGGAGATATAGCAATCAGCCCCAGCATTTT. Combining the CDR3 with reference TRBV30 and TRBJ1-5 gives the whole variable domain SQTIHQWPATLVQPVGSPLSLECTVEGTSNPNLYWYRQAAGRGLQLLFYSVGIGQISSEVPQNLSASRPQDRQFILSSKKLLLSDSGFYLCAWSVRARRYSNQPQHFGDGTRLSIL.